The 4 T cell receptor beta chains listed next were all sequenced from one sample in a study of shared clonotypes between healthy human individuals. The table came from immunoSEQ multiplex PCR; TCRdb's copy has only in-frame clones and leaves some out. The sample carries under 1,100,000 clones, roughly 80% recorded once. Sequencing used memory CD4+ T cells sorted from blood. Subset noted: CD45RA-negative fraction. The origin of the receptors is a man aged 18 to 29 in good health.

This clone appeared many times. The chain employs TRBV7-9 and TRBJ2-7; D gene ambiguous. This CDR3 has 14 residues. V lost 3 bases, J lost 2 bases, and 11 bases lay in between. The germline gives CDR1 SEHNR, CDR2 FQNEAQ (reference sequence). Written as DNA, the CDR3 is TGTGCCAGCAGCTTGTCCGCCTTCCCCTACGAGCAGTACTTC. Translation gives CASSLSAFPYEQYF.

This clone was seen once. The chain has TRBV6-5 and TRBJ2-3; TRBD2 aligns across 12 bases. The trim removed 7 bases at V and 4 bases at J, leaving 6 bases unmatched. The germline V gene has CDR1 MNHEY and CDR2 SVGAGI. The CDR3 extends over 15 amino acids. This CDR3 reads CASKLAGGMADTQYF. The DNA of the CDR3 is TGTGCCAGCAAACTAGCGGGGGGTATGGCAGATACGCAGTATTTT.

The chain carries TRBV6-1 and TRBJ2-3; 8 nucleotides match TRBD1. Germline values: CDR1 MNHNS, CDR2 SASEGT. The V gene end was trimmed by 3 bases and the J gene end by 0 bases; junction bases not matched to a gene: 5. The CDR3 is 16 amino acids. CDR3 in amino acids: CASSDPGGPSTDTQYF. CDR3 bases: TGTGCCAGCAGTGACCCAGGGGGCCCTAGCACAGATACGCAGTATTTT.

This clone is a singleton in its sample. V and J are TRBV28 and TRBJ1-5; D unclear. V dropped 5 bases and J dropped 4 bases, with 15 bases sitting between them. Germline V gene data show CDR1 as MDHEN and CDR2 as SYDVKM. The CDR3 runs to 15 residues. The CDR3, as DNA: TGTGCCAGCAGTGCCACCGGAGGGAAGAATCAGCCCCAGCATTTT. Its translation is CASSATGGKNQPQHF.